This T cell receptor (delta chain) was captured in a study of gamma-delta T cells after stem cell transplantation. TCRdb redid clone calling on the RT-PCR reads using CATT. The sample shows 1,500 to 2,000 delta-chain clones, about 48% of them seen only once. Note on this clone: A far larger clone is a single base away, which makes a read error likely.

The clonotype comes from a human donor. It is not recorded whose cells these are; they may come from a transplant donor. The sequenced sample consisted of gamma-delta T cells.

The CDR3: CACDAMGDTRPDKLIF. As DNA, the CDR3 is TGTGCCTGTGACGCGATGGGGGATACGAGACCCGATAAACTCATCTTT. This rearrangement joins TRDV2 to TRDJ1, with 11 bases fitting TRDD3. This CDR3 spans 16 amino acids. V lost 3 bases and J lost 3; bases outside the gene matches: 8. CDR1 is GEAIGNYY, CDR2 EKD, per germline.